This T cell receptor (beta chain) emerged from a study of cytomegalovirus exposure and HLA in healthy donors. Primers included in the PCR were 60 Vbeta and 13 Jbeta primers. Some clones are missing from TCRdb's copy, which holds only in-frame ones; the method was immunoSEQ multiplex PCR. The sample lists some 150,000 clones, approximately 80% occurring once. Looked up from germline, CDR1 is SEHNR and CDR2 is FQNEAQ (reference sequence). The CDR3 sequence is 15 residues long. V was shortened by 0 bases and J by 8 bases, with 13 bases between the two germline ends. This TCR was recovered from a boy aged 2 to 10 in good health and CMV-seronegative. The sample was PBMCs. The chain employs TRBV7-9 and TRBJ1-4; D is possibly TRBD1 (6 bases). The CDR3 coding sequence is TGTGCCAGCAGCTTAGCGCTCAGGGGCGGAGAAAAACTGTTTTTT. Amino acids: CASSLALRGGEKLFF.